The 28 T cell receptor beta chains below come from one sample, sequenced in a study of T cell responses to AZD1222 COVID-19 vaccine. Only in-frame clones appear in the TCRdb table, and some are missing; sequencing was by immunoSEQ multiplex PCR. Counted here are more than 150,000 clones, 90% occurring once; the ten biggest clones make up roughly 1.6%. Sequenced material: peripheral blood, taken 28 days after the second AZD1222 dose. These receptors were taken from an adult who received the AZD1222 COVID-19 vaccine.

The genes are TRBV18 and TRBJ2-7; D remains unclear. V gave up 2 bases and J gave up 4 bases, with 12 bases separating them. The CDR3 totals 14 residues. Germline V gene data show CDR1 as KGHSH and CDR2 as LQKENI. The CDR3 sequence is CASSPISTDYEQYF. CDR3 sequence (DNA): TGTGCCAGCTCACCAATTAGTACAGATTACGAGCAGTACTTC.

This rearrangement joins TRBV11-2 to TRBJ1-5, with D perhaps TRBD1 (5 bases). Trimming pared 4 bases from V and 9 bases from J, leaving 10 bases between. The V gene's germline CDR1 is SGHAT and CDR2 FQNNGV. The CDR3 is 12 amino acids. The CDR3 DNA follows: TGTGCCAGCAGCTCCCAGGGTCGGCCCCAGCATTTT. As protein: CASSSQGRPQHF. Variable domain in full (rest from reference TRBV11-2 and TRBJ1-5): EAGVAQSPRYKIIEKRQSVAFWCNPISGHATLYWYQQILGQGPKLLIQFQNNGVVDDSQLPKDRFSAERLKGVDSTLKIQPAKLEDSAVYLCASSSQGRPQHFGDGTRLSIL.

V gene TRBV6-1 combines with J gene TRBJ2-4; D is undetermined. Germline CDR1 is MNHNS and CDR2 is SASEGT. The CDR3 is 15 residues long. V was trimmed by 0 bases and J by 8 bases, leaving 14 bases between them. The CDR3 spells CASSEAQVQKDIQYF. For the CDR3, the DNA is TGTGCCAGCAGTGAAGCCCAGGTCCAAAAGGACATTCAGTACTTC.

V gene TRBV15 combines with J gene TRBJ2-2; TRBD2 is a possible D gene (7 bases). This CDR3 region has 21 residues. Germline values: CDR1 LNHNV, CDR2 YYDKDF (reference sequence). V dropped 0 bases and J dropped 6 bases, with 29 bases sitting between them. CDR3: CATSREGGLRIPPLGAGELFF. CDR3 DNA sequence: TGTGCCACCAGCAGAGAGGGGGGGCTGAGGATTCCCCCTTTGGGCGCCGGGGAGCTGTTTTTT. The full variable domain, its missing parts supplied by reference TRBV15 and TRBJ2-2, is DAMVIQNPRYQVTQFGKPVTLSCSQTLNHNVMYWYQQKSSQAPKLLFHYYDKDFNNEADTPDNFQSRRPNTSFCFLDIRSPGLGDTAMYLCATSREGGLRIPPLGAGELFFGEGSRLTVL.

V and J are TRBV10-2 and TRBJ1-5; D is uncertain. This CDR3 region has 15 residues. The V end was cut by 0 bases, the J end by 0 bases, with 6 bases between. Germline V gene lookup returns CDR1 WSHSY and CDR2 SAAADI. The CDR3 DNA follows: TGCGCCAGCAGTGAGTCGGCCAATAGCAATCAGCCCCAGCATTTT. Its protein is CASSESANSNQPQHF.

The chain couples TRBV27 to TRBJ2-2; 8 positions agree with TRBD2. The V gene end was trimmed by 4 bases and the J gene end by 4 bases; junction bases not matched to a gene: 5. There are 15 residues in the CDR3. The germline V gene has CDR1 MNHEY and CDR2 SMNVEV (reference sequence). The CDR3 sequence: CASSSSGRGTGELFF. CDR3 DNA: TGTGCCAGCAGTTCAAGCGGGAGAGGCACCGGGGAGCTGTTTTTT.

The chain has TRBV4-2 and TRBJ2-3; 8 bases map to TRBD2. With 0 bases clipped from V and 4 bases from J, the junction kept 9 bases outside the gene matches. The CDR3 loop spans 17 amino acids. Germline CDR1 and CDR2: LGHNA and YNFKEQ. The CDR3 sequence is CASSQDRGSGVADTQYF. The CDR3 region has the DNA TGTGCCAGCAGCCAAGATCGGGGTAGCGGGGTAGCAGATACGCAGTATTTT.

This clone was picked up a small number of times. The CDR3 is CASRSGASTGELFF. The CDR3 DNA reads as TGTGCCAGCCGGTCGGGAGCTAGTACCGGGGAGCTGTTTTTT. The V call is TRBV2, the J call TRBJ2-2; the D gene is possibly TRBD2 (6 bases). The CDR3 sequence is 14 residues long. CDR1 SNHLY and CDR2 FYNNEI come from the germline V gene. V was cut by 8 bases and J by 5 bases, with 15 bases left in between.

CDR3 in amino acids: CASSLNVADGYTF. The DNA of the CDR3 is TGCGCCAGCAGCTTGAATGTTGCTGATGGCTACACCTTC. J is TRBJ1-2 and V is TRBV5-1; D is ambiguous. Germline V lookup: CDR1 SGHRS, CDR2 YFSETQ. The CDR3 runs 13 residues. The V gene lost 1 base and the J gene lost 6 bases, with 10 bases spanning the gap.

The chain is built from TRBV30 and TRBJ1-4; 9 bases match TRBD1. Unmatched junction bases numbered 11, after V lost 4 bases and J lost 8 bases. This CDR3 comprises 15 residues. Per germline, CDR1 GTSNPN and CDR2 SVGIG (reference sequence). CDR3: CAWKVTGGPREKLFF. CDR3 DNA: TGTGCCTGGAAGGTGACAGGGGGACCGCGCGAAAAACTGTTTTTT.

The V and J genes are TRBV19 and TRBJ1-4, with D tentatively TRBD1 (5 bases). Looked up from germline, CDR1 is LNHDA and CDR2 is SQIVND (reference sequence). Trimming pared 7 bases from V and 8 bases from J, leaving 23 bases between. This CDR3 is 16 amino acids long. Here the CDR3 DNA reads TGTGCCAGTACCGCAGGGACTGGAAGGTTCCGCGAAAAACTGTTTTTT. Translation gives CASTAGTGRFREKLFF.

This chain connects TRBV30 to TRBJ1-5; D gene ambiguous. V was cut by 2 bases and J by 5 bases, with 16 bases left in between. This CDR3 spans 15 amino acids. CDR1 is GTSNPN, CDR2 SVGIG, per germline (reference sequence). CDR3 loop: CAWSTGGSGYQPQHF. The DNA for the CDR3 is TGTGCCTGGAGTACCGGCGGCAGTGGATATCAGCCCCAGCATTTT.

This rearrangement joins TRBV12-3 or TRBV12-4 to TRBJ1-2; TRBD1 matches at 7 bases. The junction had 6 bases not matched to a gene; V was cut back by 5 bases and J by 6 bases. The length of the CDR3 is 13 residues. In DNA form, the CDR3 reads TGTGCCAGCAGTACCCGACAGGGCGATGGCTACACCTTC. It is translated as CASSTRQGDGYTF.

This clone has only one observation. This chain links TRBV5-1 with TRBJ1-4; 10 bases map to TRBD1. CDR1 SGHRS and CDR2 YFSETQ come from the germline V gene. The CDR3 runs to 18 residues. V shed 0 bases and J 6 bases; nucleotides not matched to a gene: 11. The CDR3, as DNA: TGCGCCAGCAGCTTGGTTGGGACAGGGGCAGGAGTCGATGAAAAACTGTTTTTT. Translation: CASSLVGTGAGVDEKLFF.

The rearrangement joins TRBV30 to TRBJ1-1; the D is unclear. The CDR3 is 13 amino acids. Germline V gene sequence: CDR1 GTSNPN, CDR2 SVGIG (reference sequence). V was trimmed by 1 base and J by 2 bases, leaving 8 bases between them. The CDR3 DNA reads TGTGCCTGGAGTGCATTAGGAAACACTGAAGCTTTCTTT. Translation gives CAWSALGNTEAFF.

The V gene is TRBV4-1, the J gene TRBJ1-4, with D possibly TRBD1 on 5 matching bases. Looked up from germline, CDR1 is MGHRA and CDR2 is YSYEKL. The CDR3 length is 12 residues. V was clipped by 1 base and J by 11 bases, with 8 bases between them. The CDR3 loop reads CASSQVGDKLFF. The CDR3 DNA reads as TGCGCCAGCAGCCAAGTTGGGGACAAACTGTTTTTT.

This clone is a singleton in its sample. The chain links TRBV2 to TRBJ1-5; a weak D match, TRBD1 (5 bases). The CDR3 loop spans 18 amino acids. Germline lookup yields CDR1 SNHLY and CDR2 FYNNEI. Trimming removed 3 bases at V and 2 bases at J, with 20 bases between. The CDR3 bases are TGTGCCAGCAGTGAGGGGCGAGAGGGTATCAGGGGCAATCAGCCCCAGCATTTT. This sequence encodes CASSEGREGIRGNQPQHF.

V is TRBV10-1 and J is TRBJ2-1; 9 nucleotides agree with TRBD2. The V gene end was trimmed by 5 bases and the J gene end by 6 bases; junction bases not matched to a gene: 5. The CDR3 spans 14 residues. The germline CDR1 and CDR2 sequences are WNHNN and SYGVQD (reference sequence). The CDR3 DNA follows: TGCGCCAGCAGTTCTAGCGGGACCTCCAATGAGCAGTTCTTC. Protein sequence: CASSSSGTSNEQFF.

The chain employs TRBV9 and TRBJ2-3, with D possibly matching TRBD2 (5 bases). Trimming stripped 2 bases from V and 3 bases from J, with 10 bases between. This CDR3 spans 14 amino acids. The germline CDR1 and CDR2 sequences are SGDLS and YYNGEE. The chain's CDR3 is CASSVGGRTDTQYF. The CDR3, as DNA: TGTGCCAGCAGCGTGGGCGGGCGGACAGATACGCAGTATTTT.

This clone was detected once. The chain links TRBV10-1 to TRBJ2-1; TRBD2 agrees at 8 bases. Germline V gene sequence: CDR1 WNHNN, CDR2 SYGVQD (reference sequence). The CDR3 loop spans 15 amino acids. With V trimmed by 6 bases and J by 5 bases, 9 bases remained unmatched. CDR3 protein: CASSPAGSGNNEQFF. The CDR3 nucleotides read TGCGCCAGCAGCCCCGCGGGTAGCGGGAACAATGAGCAGTTCTTC.

The CDR3 loop reads CASSYSGRSYGYTF. In DNA form, the CDR3 reads TGTGCCAGCAGTTACTCAGGCAGGAGTTATGGCTACACCTTC. This rearrangement joins TRBV6-5 to TRBJ1-2; D is unclear. V lost 0 bases and J 5 bases, leaving 10 bases between the germline ends. The CDR3 is made up of 14 amino acids. The V gene's germline CDR1 is MNHEY and CDR2 SVGAGI.

This clone was counted once. The gene calls are TRBV3-1 (or the pseudogene TRBV3-2) and TRBJ1-6; TRBD1 might be the D (5 bases). With 1 base removed from V and 7 bases from J, the gap between germline ends came to 8 bases. The germline V gene has CDR1 LGHDT and CDR2 YNNKEL (reference sequence). The CDR3 has 14 residues. In DNA form, the CDR3 reads TGTGCCAGCAGCCAAGTGGCAGGGAATTCACCCCTCCACTTT. It translates to CASSQVAGNSPLHF.

V and J are TRBV4-2 and TRBJ1-2; D is unresolved. Trimming removed 2 bases at V and 6 bases at J, with 19 bases between. Germline V gives CDR1 LGHNA, CDR2 YNFKEQ. The CDR3 extends over 16 amino acids. CDR3 in DNA: TGTGCCAGCAGCCAACTGGGCCCTCACGGTGGGGATGGCTACACCTTC. It specifies CASSQLGPHGGDGYTF.

The V gene is TRBV4-2, the J gene TRBJ1-3; 11 bases are shared with TRBD1. The ends lost 4 bases at V and 3 bases at J; junction bases unmatched: 17. This CDR3 has 20 residues. Germline V lookup: CDR1 LGHNA, CDR2 YNFKEQ. CDR3 DNA sequence: TGTGCCAGCAGCCGAACGGACAGGGGGCTTTCGGGCGGAGGTGGAAACACCATATATTTT. Amino acids: CASSRTDRGLSGGGGNTIYF.

The V and J genes are TRBV5-1 and TRBJ1-2; D not certain. V gave up 7 bases and J gave up 6 bases, with 16 bases separating them. CDR1 SGHRS and CDR2 YFSETQ come from the germline V gene. The CDR3 spans 13 residues. DNA for the CDR3: TGCGCCAGCTCCCGTGAGGCCGAGCATGGCTACACCTTC. This translates into CASSREAEHGYTF.

V and J are TRBV7-7 and TRBJ2-5; D not certain. V lost 1 base and J 4 bases, leaving 7 bases between the germline ends. The CDR3 is made up of 13 amino acids. CDR1 is SSHAT and CDR2 is FNYEAQ in the germline V gene (reference sequence). CDR3 in DNA: TGTGCCAGCAGCTTAGGAATCGCAGAGACCCAGTACTTC. Its protein is CASSLGIAETQYF.

V usage is TRBV7-3 and J usage is TRBJ1-6, with 9 bases aligning to TRBD1. The CDR3 consists of 16 residues. The trim removed 5 bases at V and 11 bases at J, leaving 13 bases unmatched. CDR1 and CDR2 (germline): SGHTA, FQGTGA. The CDR3 sequence is CASSLIGQGRDTPLHF. DNA of the CDR3: TGTGCCAGCAGCCTCATCGGACAGGGGAGGGATACACCCCTCCACTTT.

This chain connects TRBV7-4 to TRBJ2-7; 8 positions agree with TRBD2. The CDR3 extends over 15 amino acids. V gave up 5 bases and J gave up 5 bases; unmatched junction bases: 11. Per germline, CDR1 SGHVT and CDR2 SQSDAQ. The CDR3 protein is CASSPRRSGRHEQYF. The CDR3 DNA reads as TGTGCCAGCAGCCCCCGGAGGAGCGGGAGACACGAGCAGTACTTC.